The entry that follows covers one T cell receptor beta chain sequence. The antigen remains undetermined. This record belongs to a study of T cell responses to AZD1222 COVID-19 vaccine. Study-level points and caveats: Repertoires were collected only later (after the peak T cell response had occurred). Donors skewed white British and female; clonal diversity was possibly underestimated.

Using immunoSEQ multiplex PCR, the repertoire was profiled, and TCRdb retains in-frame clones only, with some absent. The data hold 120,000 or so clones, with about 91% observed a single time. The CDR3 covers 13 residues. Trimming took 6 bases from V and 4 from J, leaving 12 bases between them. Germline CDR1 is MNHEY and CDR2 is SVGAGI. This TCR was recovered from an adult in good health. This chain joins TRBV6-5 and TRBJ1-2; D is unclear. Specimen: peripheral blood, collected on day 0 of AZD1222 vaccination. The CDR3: CASSRQEGYGYTF. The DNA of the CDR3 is TGTGCCAGCAGCCGCCAGGAGGGCTATGGCTACACCTTC.